The 22 T cell receptor beta chains given below trace back to one sample, sequenced in a study of blood T cell repertoires in COVID-19. Sequenced by immunoSEQ multiplex PCR; TCRdb stores in-frame clones only, minus some. Of around 200,000 clones listed, about 86% were seen once; the top ten hold about 6.2%. The sample taken for sequencing was peripheral blood. These receptors were collected from a man aged 60 to 75 who had recovered from COVID-19.

The chain uses TRBV19 and TRBJ2-2; 7 positions match TRBD1. CDR3 size: 13 residues. V lost 6 bases, J lost 4 bases, and 2 bases stayed unmatched. Germline CDR1 reads LNHDA; CDR2 reads SQIVND (reference sequence). CDR3 in DNA: TGTGCCAGTAGCAACAGGGGCACCGGGGAGCTGTTTTTT. It encodes CASSNRGTGELFF.

V and J are TRBV7-8 and TRBJ1-3; the D is unclear. V was shortened by 0 bases and J by 4 bases, with 16 bases between the two germline ends. This CDR3 is 17 amino acids long. The V gene's germline CDR1 is SGHVS and CDR2 FQNEAQ. This chain's CDR3 is CASSLATAGRTGNTIYF. The CDR3 nucleotides read TGTGCCAGCAGCTTAGCGACGGCAGGTCGAACAGGAAACACCATATATTTT. The variable domain in full, completed from reference TRBV7-8 and TRBJ1-3, reads GAGVSQSPRYKVAKRGQDVALRCDPISGHVSLFWYQQALGQGPEFLTYFQNEAQLDKSGLPSDRFFAERPEGSVSTLKIQRTQQEDSAVYLCASSLATAGRTGNTIYFGEGSWLTVV.

The chain has TRBV2 and TRBJ1-2; a weak D match, TRBD1 (6 bases). The CDR3 has 13 residues. Germline V gene data show CDR1 as SNHLY and CDR2 as FYNNEI. The ends were cut back, 9 bases at V and 0 bases at J, with 11 bases in the middle. DNA of the CDR3: TGTGCCAGGAGTCCAGGGGCTAACTATGGCTACACCTTC. Amino acid sequence: CARSPGANYGYTF.

The chain couples TRBV6-5 to TRBJ1-1, with unresolved D. Germline V gene lookup returns CDR1 MNHEY and CDR2 SVGAGI. V lost 0 bases to trimming and J lost 2 bases, with 10 bases between them. The CDR3 consists of 15 residues. CDR3: CASSYSSPANTEAFF. Written as DNA, the CDR3 is TGTGCCAGCAGTTACTCGAGTCCCGCTAACACTGAAGCTTTCTTT.

The chain carries TRBV6-6 and TRBJ1-5, with D possibly TRBD1 on 6 matching bases. The CDR3 extends over 14 amino acids. The germline V gene has CDR1 MNHNY and CDR2 SVGAGI (reference sequence). Trimming pared 1 base from V and 4 bases from J, leaving 8 bases between. CDR3 sequence (DNA): TGTGCCAGCAGTTACTTGGACAGTAATCAGCCCCAGCATTTT. It is translated as CASSYLDSNQPQHF.

V gene TRBV14 combines with J gene TRBJ2-1; D possibly corresponds to TRBD2 (5 bases). CDR1 is SGHDN and CDR2 is FVKESK in the germline V gene. V was pared by 1 base and J by 0 bases, with 10 bases between. This CDR3 region has 16 residues. CDR3: CASSQGTSSSYNEQFF. The CDR3 coding sequence is TGTGCCAGCAGCCAAGGGACTTCAAGCTCCTACAATGAGCAGTTCTTC.

The chain joins TRBV2 to TRBJ1-1; TRBD1 matches at 8 bases. CDR1 is SNHLY and CDR2 is FYNNEI in the germline V gene. The trim removed 5 bases at V and 0 bases at J, leaving 2 bases unmatched. This CDR3 region has 14 residues. The CDR3 bases are TGTGCCAGCAGTATGACAGGGGTGAACACTGAAGCTTTCTTT. It translates to CASSMTGVNTEAFF.

The chain links TRBV7-8 to TRBJ1-6, with D perhaps TRBD1 (5 bases). The germline gives CDR1 SGHVS, CDR2 FQNEAQ. This CDR3 has 18 amino acids. Deletions cut 4 bases from V and 0 bases from J, with 16 bases between. The CDR3 nucleotides read TGTGCCAGCAGCTGGGGGGGACCGTCGAGCTCCTATAATTCACCCCTCCACTTT. Its translation: CASSWGGPSSSYNSPLHF. The complete variable domain, with remaining parts taken from reference TRBV7-8 and TRBJ1-6, reads GAGVSQSPRYKVAKRGQDVALRCDPISGHVSLFWYQQALGQGPEFLTYFQNEAQLDKSGLPSDRFFAERPEGSVSTLKIQRTQQEDSAVYLCASSWGGPSSSYNSPLHFGNGTRLTVT.

CDR3 protein: CASSWDSTDTQYF. CDR3 nucleotide sequence: TGCGCCAGCAGCTGGGACTCCACAGATACGCAGTATTTT. The chain links TRBV5-1 to TRBJ2-3; TRBD2 might be the D (6 bases). Looked up from germline, CDR1 is SGHRS and CDR2 is YFSETQ. Trimming shortened V by 3 bases and J by 2 bases, and 7 bases separated the two germline ends. The CDR3 sequence is 13 residues long.

Worth noting for this clone: The sample has other DNA sequences that encode this CDR3 too. The rearrangement links TRBV4-2 to TRBJ1-2, with TRBD1 identical over 9 bases. The germline V gene has CDR1 LGHNA and CDR2 YNFKEQ. The ends lost 4 bases at V and 6 bases at J; junction bases unmatched: 18. The CDR3 sequence is 18 residues long. The CDR3 sequence: CASSPTGTGTGSIHGYTF. The CDR3 DNA sequence: TGTGCCAGCAGCCCCACCGGAACCGGGACAGGGAGCATCCATGGCTACACCTTC.

V gene TRBV5-1 combines with J gene TRBJ2-7; 10 bases match TRBD1. The CDR3 length is 15 residues. Germline lookup yields CDR1 SGHRS and CDR2 YFSETQ. The junction had 8 bases not matched to a gene; V was cut back by 2 bases and J by 6 bases. CDR3 in amino acids: CASSFRDRGKGEQYF. CDR3 DNA sequence: TGCGCCAGCAGCTTCCGGGACAGGGGAAAGGGCGAGCAGTACTTC.

The chain uses TRBV6-4 and TRBJ2-1; 7 bases line up with TRBD2. Germline lookup yields CDR1 MRHNA and CDR2 SNTAGT. Trimming cost V 7 bases and J 9 bases; bases outside gene matches: 15. CDR3 size: 15 residues. CDR3 residues: CASTTRERGNREQFF. The CDR3 DNA reads TGTGCCAGCACGACCCGAGAGCGGGGCAATCGTGAGCAGTTCTTC.

The chain carries TRBV7-2 and TRBJ2-7; tentative D call: TRBD1 (6 bases). Trimming shortened V by 5 bases and J by 3 bases, and 11 bases separated the two germline ends. Germline CDR1 SGHTA, CDR2 FQGNSA. The CDR3 totals 13 residues. The CDR3 region has the DNA TGTGCCAGCAGCCGCGGACAGAACTACGAGCAGTACTTC. Protein sequence: CASSRGQNYEQYF.

The chain joins TRBV10-2 to TRBJ2-7; TRBD2 agrees at 10 bases. Per the germline V gene, CDR1 is WSHSY and CDR2 is SAAADI. V trimming: 0 bases; J trimming: 7 bases; junction bases outside the gene matches: 9. This CDR3 is built from 16 residues. The CDR3 region is CASSESGLAGVQEQYF. The DNA of the CDR3 is TGCGCCAGCAGTGAGTCGGGGCTAGCGGGAGTGCAGGAGCAGTACTTC.

This clone has a single count. The V call is TRBV6-5, the J call TRBJ1-6; the match to TRBD1 covers 9 bases. V trimming: 0 bases; J trimming: 13 bases; junction bases outside the gene matches: 10. The CDR3 is 16 residues long. The germline gives CDR1 MNHEY, CDR2 SVGAGI. The CDR3: CASSYSSGTGRSPLHF. CDR3 in DNA: TGTGCCAGCAGTTACTCTTCCGGGACAGGGCGGTCGCCCCTCCACTTT.

The V and J genes are TRBV2 and TRBJ1-5, with 9 bases fitting TRBD1. Germline V gene lookup returns CDR1 SNHLY and CDR2 FYNNEI. This CDR3 has 14 residues. The V gene end was trimmed by 6 bases and the J gene end by 11 bases; junction bases not matched to a gene: 11. DNA of the CDR3: TGTGCCAGCAGCGATGGACAGGGGATGTTGTCCCAGCATTTT. Translation: CASSDGQGMLSQHF.

V and J are TRBV5-1 and TRBJ1-4, with D possibly matching TRBD1 (6 bases). Trimming took 4 bases from V and 8 from J, leaving 15 bases between them. The germline V gene has CDR1 SGHRS and CDR2 YFSETQ. The CDR3 has 14 residues. CDR3 nucleotides: TGCGCCAGCAGCCGCCAGGGGCAATTGGAAAAACTGTTTTTT. Amino acids: CASSRQGQLEKLFF.

This chain connects TRBV5-8 to TRBJ2-2, with D maybe TRBD2 (6 bases). The CDR3 is made up of 14 amino acids. Germline values: CDR1 SGHTS, CDR2 YDEGEE. V was trimmed by 1 base and J by 6 bases, leaving 10 bases between them. CDR3 sequence: CASSLSGRAGELFF. Here the CDR3 DNA reads TGTGCCAGCAGCTTGAGCGGGCGGGCCGGGGAGCTGTTTTTT. The full variable domain, in which reference TRBV5-8 and TRBJ2-2 provide the parts outside the CDR3, is EAGVTQSPTHLIKTRGQQATLRCSPISGHTSVYWYQQALGLGLQFLLWYDEGEERNRGNFPPRFSGRQFPNYSSELNVNALELEDSALYLCASSLSGRAGELFFGEGSRLTVL.

Written as DNA, the CDR3 is TGTGCCAGCTCCGCCGGACAGGGGCTTTATAGCAATCAGCCCCAGCATTTT. Residues: CASSAGQGLYSNQPQHF. The genes are TRBV18 and TRBJ1-5, with 9 bases identical to TRBD1. The junction had 9 bases not matched to a gene; V was cut back by 6 bases and J by 0 bases. CDR1 is KGHSH, CDR2 LQKENI, per germline. CDR3 size: 17 residues.

The sample holds one count of this clone. The chain combines TRBV27 with TRBJ2-7; TRBD2 might be the D (6 bases). Germline-derived CDR1 and CDR2 are MNHEY and SMNVEV (reference sequence). The CDR3 sequence is 14 residues long. V gave up 6 bases and J gave up 2 bases, with 14 bases separating them. DNA of the CDR3: TGTGCCAGCAGCCGGGCCGGGAGCCCCTACGAGCAGTACTTC. Translated, it gives CASSRAGSPYEQYF.

V and J are TRBV5-4 and TRBJ2-1; D gene ambiguous. Trimming cost V 5 bases and J 9 bases, with 15 bases left between them. The CDR3 is 13 residues long. Germline loops: CDR1 SGHNT, CDR2 YYREEE (reference sequence). The CDR3 DNA is TGTGCCAGCAGTCGCACCTGGCCGGGTGAGCAGTTCTTC. Translated: CASSRTWPGEQFF.

The CDR3 bases are TGTGCCGACTCCAACGCTAGCGGGACCGGGAGAGGGTCCTACAATGAGCAGTTCTTC. Translated, it gives CADSNASGTGRGSYNEQFF. The genes are TRBV19 and TRBJ2-1, with 9 bases aligning to TRBD2. The V segment lost 11 bases and the J segment 1 base; nucleotides outside the gene matches: 21. The CDR3 covers 19 residues. Germline CDR1 is LNHDA and CDR2 is SQIVND (reference sequence).